This entry is about one TCR beta chain. Its target is unknown. This specimen belongs to a study of shared clonotypes between healthy human individuals. For the study at large: The plates for each donor numbered three CD4 naive, three CD4 memory, two CD8 naive and one CD8 memory.

Running of the assay took place at deep level. This table comes from immunoSEQ multiplex PCR, and its TCRdb copy is limited to in-frame clones, with some not included. The data show fewer than 2.5 million clones, with more than 85% seen just once and 0.36% held by the top ten. V lost 1 base, J lost 6 bases, and 16 bases lay in between. The CDR3 consists of 15 residues. Per the germline V gene, CDR1 is SGHVS and CDR2 is FQNEAQ. Overall study results and limits: Clonotype sharing across donors was expected to vary with sequencing depth.

The sequenced sample was naive CD4+ T cells from PBMCs. Subset defined: CD45RA+ positively selected. This TCR derives from a man between 18 and 35 years old in good health. Some clones in this sample may be carry-over from other donors' samples. This rearrangement joins TRBV7-8 to TRBJ2-7, with a weak D call TRBD1 (5 bases). DNA of the CDR3: TGTGCCAGCAGCTTAGACCCCGTCAGGGATGGCGAGCAGTACTTC. It encodes CASSLDPVRDGEQYF. The variable domain in full, with the rest retrieved from reference TRBV7-8 and TRBJ2-7, is GAGVSQSPRYKVAKRGQDVALRCDPISGHVSLFWYQQALGQGPEFLTYFQNEAQLDKSGLPSDRFFAERPEGSVSTLKIQRTQQEDSAVYLCASSLDPVRDGEQYFGPGTRLTVT.